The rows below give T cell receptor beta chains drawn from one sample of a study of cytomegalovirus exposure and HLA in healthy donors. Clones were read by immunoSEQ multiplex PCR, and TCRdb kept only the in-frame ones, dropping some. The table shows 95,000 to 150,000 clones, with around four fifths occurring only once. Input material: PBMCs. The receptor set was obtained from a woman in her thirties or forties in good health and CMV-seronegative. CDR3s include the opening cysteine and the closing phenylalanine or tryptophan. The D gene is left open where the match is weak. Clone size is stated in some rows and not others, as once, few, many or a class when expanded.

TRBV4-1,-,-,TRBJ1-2,TGCGCCAGCAGCCAAGGGAGGGGCGGTCCTACTAACTATGGCTACACCTTC,CASSQGRGGPTNYGYTF
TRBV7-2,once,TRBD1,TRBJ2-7,TGTGCCAGCAGCTCCCCAGGGACAGGAAACTACGAGCAGTACTTC,CASSSPGTGNYEQYF
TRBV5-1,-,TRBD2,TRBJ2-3,TGCGCCAGCAGCTTACAGACTAGCGGGAGGGGAGATACGCAGTATTTT,CASSLQTSGRGDTQYF
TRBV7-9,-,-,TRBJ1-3,TGTGCCAGCCGCTCATTCTCTGGAAACACCATATATTTT,CASRSFSGNTIYF
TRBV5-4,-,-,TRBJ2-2,TGTGCCAGCAGCTTCGACACCGGGGAGCTGTTTTTT,CASSFDTGELFF
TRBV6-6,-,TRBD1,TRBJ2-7,TGTGCCAGCAGTCTGGGACAGGGGGGGATTTACGAGCAGTACTTC,CASSLGQGGIYEQYF
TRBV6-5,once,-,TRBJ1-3,TGTGCCAGCAGTTACTCGAGTAGGGGGACTGGAAACACCATATATTTT,CASSYSSRGTGNTIYF
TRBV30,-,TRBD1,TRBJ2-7,TGTGCCTGGAGCGGGACAGGGTCCTACGAGCAGTACTTC,CAWSGTGSYEQYF
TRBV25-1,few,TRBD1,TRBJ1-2,TGTGCCAGCAGTGCGGGACAGCGCGATGGCTACACCTTC,CASSAGQRDGYTF
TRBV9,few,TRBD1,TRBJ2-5,TGTGCCAGCAGCGTAACGACCGACAGGGCAAGGGAGACCCAGTACTTC,CASSVTTDRARETQYF
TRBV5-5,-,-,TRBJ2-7,TGTGCCAGCAGCTTGGGGCGCCAGGGCTACGAGCAGTACTTC,CASSLGRQGYEQYF
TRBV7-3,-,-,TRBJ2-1,TGTGCCAGCAGCTCCCCCGGACAATCGTACAATGAGCAGTTCTTC,CASSSPGQSYNEQFF
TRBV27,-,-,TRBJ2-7,TGTGCCAGCAGGGGCGAGGGCCAGGGGATCTACGAGCAGTACTTC,CASRGEGQGIYEQYF
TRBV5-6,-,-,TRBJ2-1,TGTGCCAGCAGCTCTACCCGCAATGAGCAGTTCTTC,CASSSTRNEQFF
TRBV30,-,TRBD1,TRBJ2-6,TGTGCCTGGAGTGTGACAGGGGCTGGGGCCAACGTCCTGACTTTC,CAWSVTGAGANVLTF
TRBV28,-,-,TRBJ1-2,TGTGCCAGCGCTGCAGGGAGGAGTGACCATGGCTACACATTC,CASAAGRSDHGYTF
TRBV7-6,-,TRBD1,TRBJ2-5,TGTGCCAGCAGCTTGGGGACAGAAGAGACCCAGTACTTC,CASSLGTEETQYF
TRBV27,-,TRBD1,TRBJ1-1,TGTGCCAGCAGTCCCGGACAGGCTGAGAACACTGAAGCTTTCTTT,CASSPGQAENTEAFF
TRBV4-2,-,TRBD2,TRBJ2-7,TGTGCCAGCAGCCAAGCCGGACTAGATAGCCGCTACGAGCAGTACTTC,CASSQAGLDSRYEQYF
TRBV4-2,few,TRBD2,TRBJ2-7,TGTGCCAGCAGCCCAAGACTAGCTGGGGGCTACGAGCAGTACTTC,CASSPRLAGGYEQYF
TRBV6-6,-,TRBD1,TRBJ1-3,TGTGCCAGCCATCGACAGGGGCGCTCTGGAAACACCATATATTTT,CASHRQGRSGNTIYF
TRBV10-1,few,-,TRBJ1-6,TGCGCCAGCAGTGAGTCCGGCGGGGGGTATAATTCACCCCTCCACTTT,CASSESGGGYNSPLHF
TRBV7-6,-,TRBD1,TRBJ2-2,TGTGCCAGCAGCGCCCCCGGGACAGCGAACACCGGGGAGCTGTTTTTT,CASSAPGTANTGELFF
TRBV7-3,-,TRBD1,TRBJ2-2,TGTGCCAGCAGCAAGGGACAGACTAACACCGGGGAGCTGTTTTTT,CASSKGQTNTGELFF
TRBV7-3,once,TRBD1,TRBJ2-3,TGTGCCAGCAGCATGGACAGGGGGGGTTTGCAAGATACGCAGTATTTT,CASSMDRGGLQDTQYF
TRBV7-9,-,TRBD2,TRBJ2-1,TGTGCCAGCAGCTCTGGACTAGCGGGACATGAGCAGTTCTTC,CASSSGLAGHEQFF
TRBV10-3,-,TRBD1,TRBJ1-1,TGTGCCACGATAGGGACAGGGGGAATGAACACTGAAGCTTTCTTT,CATIGTGGMNTEAFF
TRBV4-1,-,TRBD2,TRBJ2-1,TGCGCCAGCAGCACCCGAGTGGCGGGAGGAAGCAATGAGCAGTTCTTC,CASSTRVAGGSNEQFF
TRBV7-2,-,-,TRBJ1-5,TGTGCCAGCAGCGGTTCATGGAGGGAGCCCCAGCATTTT,CASSGSWREPQHF
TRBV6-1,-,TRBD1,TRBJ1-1,TGTGCCAGCGGGGGGACAGGCACTGAAGCTTTCTTT,CASGGTGTEAFF
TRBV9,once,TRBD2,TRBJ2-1,TGTGCCAGCAGCCTCCTATCAGCGGGGGGCTACAATGAGCAGTTCTTC,CASSLLSAGGYNEQFF
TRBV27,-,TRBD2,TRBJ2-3,TGTGCCAGCAGTTTGGCTAGCGGGATAGCAGATACGCAGTATTTT,CASSLASGIADTQYF
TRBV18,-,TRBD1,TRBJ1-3,TGTGCCAGCTCACCTGTCAGGACAGGGATTGGAAACACCATATATTTT,CASSPVRTGIGNTIYF
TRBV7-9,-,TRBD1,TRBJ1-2,TGTGCCAGCAGCTCAAGCAGGGGGCGACTCCTCCTTTATGGCTACACCTTC,CASSSSRGRLLLYGYTF
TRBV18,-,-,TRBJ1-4,TGTGCCAGCTCACCAGCAGGGGCAGAGGAAAAACTGTTTTTT,CASSPAGAEEKLFF
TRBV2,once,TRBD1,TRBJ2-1,TGTGCCAGCCCACCAGACAGGGCCTCCTACAATGAGCAGTTCTTC,CASPPDRASYNEQFF
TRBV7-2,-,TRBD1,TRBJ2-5,TGTGCCAGCAGCTTAAGGTCTGGGACAGGGCCCCAAGAGACCCAGTACTTC,CASSLRSGTGPQETQYF
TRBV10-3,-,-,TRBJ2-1,TGTGCCATCAGTGAGAGGGGGAGCAATGAGCAGTTCTTC,CAISERGSNEQFF
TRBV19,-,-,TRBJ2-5,TGTGCCAGTAGCAGGGGATTGGAGACCCAGTACTTC,CASSRGLETQYF
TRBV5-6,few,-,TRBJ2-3,TGTGCCAGCGGGGGGACGTACAACACAGATACGCAGTATTTT,CASGGTYNTDTQYF
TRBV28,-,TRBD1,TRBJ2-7,TGTGCCAGCAGTTGGACGGGACAGGTCTCCTCCTACGAGCAGTACTTC,CASSWTGQVSSYEQYF
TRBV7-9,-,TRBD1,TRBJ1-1,TGTGCCAGCAGCCAAGATGACAGGGCGGCTTTCTTT,CASSQDDRAAFF
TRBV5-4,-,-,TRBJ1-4,TGTGCCAGCAGCATCGCGGGTCGGAAGATGGAAAAACTGTTTTTT,CASSIAGRKMEKLFF
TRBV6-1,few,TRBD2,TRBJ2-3,TGTGCCAGTGGGACTAGGCCCACAGATACGCAGTATTTT,CASGTRPTDTQYF
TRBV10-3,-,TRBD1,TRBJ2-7,TGTGCCATCAGTTGGACAGGGCGGTACGAGCAGTACTTC,CAISWTGRYEQYF
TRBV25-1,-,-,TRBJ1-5,TGTGCCAGCAGTGAGTATGGGGGCCATCAGCCCCAGCATTTT,CASSEYGGHQPQHF
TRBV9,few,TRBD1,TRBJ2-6,TGTGCCAGCAGCGCGACACAGGGGTCTGGGGCCAACGTCCTGACTTTC,CASSATQGSGANVLTF
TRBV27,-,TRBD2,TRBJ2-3,TGTGCCAGCAGTCCGGGGACTAGCAAGGGGGCAGATACGCAGTATTTT,CASSPGTSKGADTQYF
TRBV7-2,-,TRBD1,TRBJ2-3,TGTGCCAGCAGCTTCGCCGGGACAGGGTTTACAGATACGCAGTATTTT,CASSFAGTGFTDTQYF
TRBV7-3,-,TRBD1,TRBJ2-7,TGTGCCAGCAGCCCCCAACCCGGGACAGGGATCGGCGAGCAGTACTTC,CASSPQPGTGIGEQYF
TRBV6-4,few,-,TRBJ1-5,TGTGCCAGCAGTGCCGACGCGGGACCTGGGACGCCCCAGCATTTT,CASSADAGPGTPQHF
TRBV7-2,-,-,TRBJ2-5,TGTGCCAGCAGCTTAGTAAGGGGGGGGGTACAAGAGACCCAGTACTTC,CASSLVRGGVQETQYF
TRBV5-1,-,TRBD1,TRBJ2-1,TGCGCCAGCAGGCCTTCCGGGACAGGGGTTTACAATGAGCAGTTCTTC,CASRPSGTGVYNEQFF
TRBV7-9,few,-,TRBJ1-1,TGTTCCAGCAGCTTGAAACTTGAAGCTTTCTTT,CSSSLKLEAFF
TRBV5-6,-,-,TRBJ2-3,TGTGCCAGCAGCTTGGCTGGCGGGGCTAGCACAGATACGCAGTATTTT,CASSLAGGASTDTQYF
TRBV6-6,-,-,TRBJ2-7,TGTGCCAGCAGTACGGCCTACGAGCAGTACTTC,CASSTAYEQYF
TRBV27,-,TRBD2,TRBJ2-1,TGTGCCAGCAGTTTAACTCATCCGGGACTAGGGTCCTACAATGAGCAGTTCTTC,CASSLTHPGLGSYNEQFF